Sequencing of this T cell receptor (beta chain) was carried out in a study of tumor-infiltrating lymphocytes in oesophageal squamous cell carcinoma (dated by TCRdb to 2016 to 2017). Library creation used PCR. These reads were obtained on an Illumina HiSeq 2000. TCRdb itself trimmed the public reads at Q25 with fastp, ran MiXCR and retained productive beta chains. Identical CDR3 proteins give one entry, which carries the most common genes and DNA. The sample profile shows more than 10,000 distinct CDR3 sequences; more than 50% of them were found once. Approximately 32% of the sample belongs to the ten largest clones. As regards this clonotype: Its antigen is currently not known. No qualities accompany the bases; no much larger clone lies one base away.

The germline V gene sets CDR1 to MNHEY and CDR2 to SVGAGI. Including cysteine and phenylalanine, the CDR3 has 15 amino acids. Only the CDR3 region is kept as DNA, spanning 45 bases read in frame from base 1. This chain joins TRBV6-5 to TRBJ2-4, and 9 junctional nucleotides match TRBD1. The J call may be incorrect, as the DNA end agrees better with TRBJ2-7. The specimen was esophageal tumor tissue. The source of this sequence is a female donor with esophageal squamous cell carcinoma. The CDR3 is CASSYSRDRAYEQYF. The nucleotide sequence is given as TGTGCCAGCAGTTACTCCCGGGACAGGGCCTACGAGCAGTACTTC.